The 17 T cell receptor beta chains below come from one sample, sequenced in a study of T cells in localized non-small cell lung cancer (dated by TCRdb to the early 2020s). Receptor libraries were prepared by the immunoSEQ multiplex PCR assay. Not all clones reach the TCRdb copy of this immuneACCESS table, which keeps in-frame sequences only. Checked studies attribute under half of the gap to unresolved V genes and leave the rest unexplained. Recorded for this sample are tens of thousands of clones; around 90% of them occurred a single time. Less than 5% of the sample lies in the top ten. This specimen was peripheral blood, taken before any cancer treatment. The receptors were gathered from an older female donor with stage II squamous cell lung carcinoma.

This chain joins TRBV19 and TRBJ1-2; possible D gene TRBD1, 5 bases. V was trimmed by 7 bases and J by 7 bases, leaving 10 bases between them. The CDR3 consists of 11 residues. CDR1 is LNHDA, CDR2 SQIVND, per germline (reference sequence). The CDR3 coding sequence is TGTGCCAGTACCACGAGGGGTGGCTACACCTTC. It encodes CASTTRGGYTF.

This chain links TRBV6-5 with TRBJ1-1; D perhaps matches TRBD1 (5 bases). The germline V and J ends were trimmed by 2 bases and 5 bases, with 12 bases remaining between them. From germline, CDR1 is MNHEY and CDR2 SVGAGI. The CDR3 consists of 14 residues. CDR3 protein: CASSYRGRGTEAFF. CDR3 sequence (DNA): TGTGCCAGCAGTTACCGGGGCCGGGGGACTGAAGCTTTCTTT.

V is TRBV7-9 and J is TRBJ1-6; 10 bases line up with TRBD1. This CDR3 comprises 15 residues. The V gene end was trimmed by 5 bases and the J gene end by 9 bases; junction bases not matched to a gene: 7. Germline CDR1 is SEHNR and CDR2 is FQNEAQ (reference sequence). In nucleotides, the CDR3 is TGTGCCAGCAGCAAGGGACAGGGGATGCCTTCACCCCTCCACTTT. It translates to CASSKGQGMPSPLHF.

The rearrangement links TRBV10-3 to TRBJ1-2; 9 bases line up with TRBD1. Germline V gives CDR1 ENHRY, CDR2 SYGVKD. The CDR3 contains 13 residues. The J segment lost 8 bases and the V segment lost 4 bases, leaving 5 bases of the junction unmatched. CDR3 bases: TGTGCCATCAGTGCGACAGGGGGTCACGGCTACACCTTC. Translation gives CAISATGGHGYTF.

This rearrangement joins TRBV9 to TRBJ1-1; TRBD1 is a possible D gene (6 bases). Germline V CDR1 and CDR2: SGDLS, YYNGEE. V was clipped by 6 bases and J by 11 bases, with 17 bases between them. This CDR3 spans 12 amino acids. The CDR3 region is CASNQGFGEAFF. CDR3 DNA sequence: TGTGCCAGCAACCAGGGGTTTGGGGAGGCTTTCTTT.

The genes are TRBV5-1 and TRBJ1-2; TRBD1 aligns across 10 bases. The CDR3 totals 13 residues. CDR1 SGHRS and CDR2 YFSETQ come from the germline V gene. The V segment lost 4 bases and the J segment 6 bases; nucleotides outside the gene matches: 3. The CDR3 DNA is TGCGCCAGCAGCATAGGGACAGGGGATGGCTACACCTTC. Translated, it gives CASSIGTGDGYTF.

The chain employs TRBV5-8 and TRBJ2-5; possibly TRBD1 for D (5 bases). With 4 bases removed from V and 2 bases from J, the gap between germline ends came to 9 bases. Germline CDR1 reads SGHTS; CDR2 reads YDEGEE. The CDR3 length is 13 residues. The CDR3 region has the DNA TGTGCCAGCAGCACTCGACAGCAAGAGACCCAGTACTTC. It codes for CASSTRQQETQYF. Looking up the rest from reference TRBV5-8 and TRBJ2-5 gives the full variable domain: EAGVTQSPTHLIKTRGQQATLRCSPISGHTSVYWYQQALGLGLQFLLWYDEGEERNRGNFPPRFSGRQFPNYSSELNVNALELEDSALYLCASSTRQQETQYFGPGTRLLVL.

The V gene is TRBV18, the J gene TRBJ2-1; D call uncertain. Trimming took 2 bases from V and 3 from J, leaving 8 bases between them. CDR3 size: 14 residues. The germline CDR1 and CDR2 sequences are KGHSH and LQKENI. CDR3 sequence: CASSPNLDYNEQFF. DNA of the CDR3: TGTGCCAGCTCACCAAATTTGGACTACAATGAGCAGTTCTTC. Supplemented by reference TRBV18 and TRBJ2-1, the full variable domain reads NAGVMQNPRHLVRRRGQEARLRCSPMKGHSHVYWYRQLPEEGLKFMVYLQKENIIDESGMPKERFSAEFPKEGPSILRIQQVVRGDSAAYFCASSPNLDYNEQFFGPGTRLTVL.

The chain employs TRBV7-9 and TRBJ1-4; D ambiguous. This CDR3 is 12 amino acids long. V was shortened by 5 bases and J by 7 bases, with 8 bases between the two germline ends. CDR1 and CDR2 (germline): SEHNR, FQNEAQ (reference sequence). CDR3 in DNA: TGTGCCAGCAGCAAGCCCCCTGAAAAACTGTTTTTT. It codes for CASSKPPEKLFF.

V gene TRBV7-2 combines with J gene TRBJ2-2, with 9 bases fitting TRBD2. Germline CDR1 reads SGHTA; CDR2 reads FQGNSA. V was clipped by 2 bases and J by 2 bases; unmatched bases: 3. The CDR3 is 16 amino acids. In DNA form, the CDR3 reads TGTGCCAGCAGCTTAAGACTAGCGGCAAACACCGGGGAGCTGTTTTTT. Translated: CASSLRLAANTGELFF. Complete variable domain (other parts from reference TRBV7-2 and TRBJ2-2): GAGVSQSPSNKVTEKGKDVELRCDPISGHTALYWYRQSLGQGLEFLIYFQGNSAPDKSGLPSDRFSAERTGGSVSTLTIQRTQQEDSAVYLCASSLRLAANTGELFFGEGSRLTVL.

V and J are TRBV11-2 and TRBJ2-7; 9 bases match TRBD2. From germline, CDR1 is SGHAT and CDR2 FQNNGV. This CDR3 has 14 residues. V lost 4 bases, J lost 0 bases, and 1 base stayed unmatched. The CDR3 coding sequence is TGTGCCAGCAGCTGGACTAGCGACTCCTACGAGCAGTACTTC. It specifies CASSWTSDSYEQYF. Full variable domain (outside the CDR3, taken from reference TRBV11-2 and TRBJ2-7): EAGVAQSPRYKIIEKRQSVAFWCNPISGHATLYWYQQILGQGPKLLIQFQNNGVVDDSQLPKDRFSAERLKGVDSTLKIQPAKLEDSAVYLCASSWTSDSYEQYFGPGTRLTVT.

This clone appeared a single time. This rearrangement joins TRBV4-1 to TRBJ1-2; D possibly corresponds to TRBD1 (5 bases). Trimming shortened V by 1 base and J by 6 bases, and 9 bases separated the two germline ends. Germline values: CDR1 MGHRA, CDR2 YSYEKL. This CDR3 region has 13 residues. The CDR3 coding sequence is TGCGCCAGCAGCCAAGTAGGGGTAAATGGCTACACCTTC. Protein sequence: CASSQVGVNGYTF.

This chain joins TRBV19 and TRBJ1-6; 7 positions agree with TRBD1. V lost 8 bases and J lost 0; bases outside the gene matches: 1. CDR3 size: 14 residues. Germline CDR1 LNHDA, CDR2 SQIVND (reference sequence). CDR3 in DNA: TGTGCCAGTGGGACAGTCTCCTATAATTCACCCCTCCACTTT. The encoded protein is CASGTVSYNSPLHF.

The rearrangement links TRBV7-2 to TRBJ1-1; 8 bases match TRBD1. The ends lost 4 bases at V and 6 bases at J; junction bases unmatched: 19. CDR1 SGHTA and CDR2 FQGNSA come from the germline V gene. CDR3 size: 18 residues. The CDR3 loop reads CASSSPTGTGGILAEAFF. Written as DNA, the CDR3 is TGTGCCAGCAGCTCCCCGACCGGGACAGGTGGGATATTGGCTGAAGCTTTCTTT.

This chain links TRBV7-2 with TRBJ1-6; TRBD1 matches at 7 bases. After removal of 3 bases from V and 4 bases from J, the junction contained 6 bases not matched to a gene. Germline V gene lookup returns CDR1 SGHTA and CDR2 FQGNSA. This CDR3 is built from 16 residues. CDR3 loop: CASSLRTGVYNSPLHF. The CDR3, as DNA: TGTGCCAGCAGCTTGCGGACAGGAGTTTATAATTCACCCCTCCACTTT. Full variable domain (missing parts from reference TRBV7-2 and TRBJ1-6): GAGVSQSPSNKVTEKGKDVELRCDPISGHTALYWYRQSLGQGLEFLIYFQGNSAPDKSGLPSDRFSAERTGGSVSTLTIQRTQQEDSAVYLCASSLRTGVYNSPLHFGNGTRLTVT.

This clone was detected once. The chain has TRBV11-3 and TRBJ2-3, with D tentatively TRBD1 or TRBD2 (6 bases each). Trimming stripped 5 bases from V and 3 bases from J, with 21 bases between. The CDR3 loop spans 17 amino acids. CDR1 SGHNT and CDR2 YENEEA come from the germline V gene. The CDR3 is CASSPGAPWARTDTQYF. The CDR3 nucleotides read TGTGCCAGCAGCCCGGGGGCGCCTTGGGCGCGGACAGATACGCAGTATTTT.

The rearrangement uses TRBV5-1 and TRBJ2-2; D may be TRBD2 (5 bases). With 4 bases removed from V and 4 bases from J, the gap between germline ends came to 14 bases. The CDR3 runs to 15 residues. Germline V gene sequence: CDR1 SGHRS, CDR2 YFSETQ. CDR3 in DNA: TGCGCCAGCAGCCCTTCTCCGGGGTCCACCGGGGAGCTGTTTTTT. It encodes CASSPSPGSTGELFF.